These T cell receptor beta chains were read from a single sample in a study of OX40 agonist ivuxolimab in advanced cancers. The table came from immunoSEQ multiplex PCR; TCRdb's copy has only in-frame clones and leaves some out. Of about 7,400 clones in the sample, less than 90% were seen once. The source material was CD4+ or CD8+ T cells sorted from blood, sampled in a trial of the OX40 agonist ivuxolimab. The receptors shown here come from an adult with an advanced solid tumor such as melanoma, head and neck, liver or kidney cancer. The CDR3 runs from the conserved cysteine through the conserved F or W. D genes are given only for firm matches. Clone size is stated in some rows and not others, as once, few, many or a class when expanded.

TRBD2	-	TRBJ2-7	TRBV4-1	TGCGCCAGCAGCGATGGGCTAGCGGCGGCCCACGAGCAGTACTTC	CASSDGLAAAHEQYF
TRBD2	large	TRBJ2-7	TRBV28	TGTGCCAGCAGCTATCGTTGGGCCTCTAGCGGGATAAGGACCTACGAGCAGTACTTC	CASSYRWASSGIRTYEQYF
-	-	TRBJ2-3	TRBV28	TGTGCCAGCAGTTTATTAAGCACAGATACGCAGTATTTT	CASSLLSTDTQYF
-	-	TRBJ2-3	TRBV6-6	TGTGCCAGCAGTTGGATGGGAGCGGCGACAGATACGCAGTATTTT	CASSWMGAATDTQYF
TRBD2	once	TRBJ2-1	TRBV7-9	TGTGCCAGCAGCTTAGCTAGCGGGCCCTACAATGAGCAGTTCTTC	CASSLASGPYNEQFF
TRBD1	-	TRBJ2-7	TRBV4-1	TGCGCCAGCAGCCCCGTCGGGACAGGATCGTCCTATGAGCAGTACTTC	CASSPVGTGSSYEQYF
TRBD2	-	TRBJ2-3	TRBV2	TGTGCCAGTACCATAGCGGGAGTAGTAGATACGCAGTATTTT	CASTIAGVVDTQYF
-	-	TRBJ1-5	TRBV4-2	TGTGCCAGCAGCCAAGAGGGGCAGTTCAATCAGCCCCAGCATTTT	CASSQEGQFNQPQHF
-	-	TRBJ1-5	TRBV4-1	TGTGCCAGCAGCCAGTTCGCCCAAGCGGGCAATCAGCCCCAGCATTTT	CASSQFAQAGNQPQHF
TRBD1	-	TRBJ2-1	TRBV6-5	TGTGCCAGCTTCTGGACAGGGGCGCAGTTCTTC	CASFWTGAQFF
-	-	TRBJ2-1	TRBV7-9	TGTGCCAGCAGTCCCTCTAGCGTTTACAATGAGCAGTTCTTC	CASSPSSVYNEQFF
-	-	TRBJ2-7	TRBV7-9	TGTGCCAGCAGCCCTGATGGGTACGAGCAGTACTTC	CASSPDGYEQYF
-	-	TRBJ2-1	TRBV7-9	TGTGCCAGCAGGAATTACAATGAGCAGTTCTTC	CASRNYNEQFF
-	-	TRBJ2-7	TRBV14	TGTGCCAGCAGCTACGGGGCCGCCTACGAGCAGTACTTC	CASSYGAAYEQYF
-	-	TRBJ2-3	TRBV30	TGTGCCTGGAGTGTACTCCCTGGCACCACAGATACGCAGTATTTT	CAWSVLPGTTDTQYF
-	-	TRBJ2-7	TRBV7-9	TGTGCCAGCAGCTCATGGACTGATTCCTACGAGCAGTACTTC	CASSSWTDSYEQYF
-	-	TRBJ1-5	TRBV27	TGTGCCAGCAGGCCCGGGGCAGCTTTTGGAAGCAATCAGCCCCAGCATTTT	CASRPGAAFGSNQPQHF
TRBD1	once	TRBJ1-1	TRBV6-4	TGTGCCAGCAGTGCTTCAGGGGGCAACACTGAAGCTTTCTTT	CASSASGGNTEAFF
-	-	TRBJ2-7	TRBV5-6	TGTGCCAGCAGCTTGGCCCCGGGGCTAGGCTCCTACGAGCAGTACTTC	CASSLAPGLGSYEQYF
-	few	TRBJ1-1	TRBV27	TGTGCCAGCAGCCCGACAGGGAACACTGAAGCTTTCTTT	CASSPTGNTEAFF
TRBD1	-	TRBJ1-4	TRBV6-1	TGTGCCAGCAGTCCAGATACAGGGGAGAAACTGTTTTTT	CASSPDTGEKLFF
-	-	TRBJ1-2	TRBV2	TGTGCCAGCGAACCCGGGACCGGCTACACCTTC	CASEPGTGYTF
-	-	TRBJ2-7	TRBV28	TGTGCCAGCAGTCTCTACGAGCAGTACTTC	CASSLYEQYF
TRBD1	once	TRBJ1-1	TRBV18	TGTGCCAGCTCACCATCCGGGACAGGGGGCTGGAAGGACACTGAAGCTTTCTTT	CASSPSGTGGWKDTEAFF
TRBD2	-	TRBJ2-1	TRBV5-5	TGTGCCAGCAGATTGGAGCTAGCGGGAGGGCCAGACAATGAGCAGTTCTTC	CASRLELAGGPDNEQFF
-	once	TRBJ2-1	TRBV6-5	TGTGCCAGCAGTTACTCTGAAGATAATGAGCAGTTCTTC	CASSYSEDNEQFF
-	-	TRBJ2-3	TRBV5-1	TGCGCCAGCAGCTTGGCCGGCAGGCCCGGGGCAGATACGCAGTATTTT	CASSLAGRPGADTQYF
-	once	TRBJ2-5	TRBV21-1	TGTGCCAGCAGCAAAGAGGGCCAGGGGGCGCGGGAGACCCAGTACTTC	CASSKEGQGARETQYF
TRBD1	-	TRBJ1-1	TRBV23-1	TGCGCCAGCAGTCAATCCCGGGGACAGGGAGCCACTGAAGCTTTCTTT	CASSQSRGQGATEAFF
TRBD1	-	TRBJ1-1	TRBV7-9	TGTGCCAGCAGAAACACAGGGGGATCCCTGGGGAACACTGAAGCTTTCTTT	CASRNTGGSLGNTEAFF
-	-	TRBJ2-7	TRBV21-1	TGTGCCAGCAGCAAAACCCCCCACTGGACTAGCGGATCCAAATACGAGCAGTACTTC	CASSKTPHWTSGSKYEQYF
TRBD1	-	TRBJ2-3	TRBV28	TGTGCCACCAACTACCAACCGGGACAGGGGGTCGTCGGCGCAGATACGCAGTATTTT	CATNYQPGQGVVGADTQYF
TRBD2	few	TRBJ2-2	TRBV7-8	TGTGCCAGCAGCAAGACTAGCGGGAGCCCGAGGACCGGGGAGCTGTTTTTT	CASSKTSGSPRTGELFF
TRBD2	-	TRBJ2-1	TRBV10-1	TGCGCCAGCAGTTCCCGCGGGAGTCCTGAGCAGTTCTTC	CASSSRGSPEQFF
-	-	TRBJ1-2	TRBV28	TGTGCAGAGGGGGGGAATGGCTACACCTTC	CAEGGNGYTF
TRBD2	-	TRBJ2-2	TRBV7-6	TGTGCCAGCAGCTGGGGAGCAGGACTAGCGGGACAGGGGACCGGGGAGCTGTTTTTT	CASSWGAGLAGQGTGELFF
-	-	TRBJ1-5	TRBV27	TGTGCCAGCAGTACTCAGGGGATCAATCAGCCCCAGCATTTT	CASSTQGINQPQHF
-	-	TRBJ2-7	TRBV5-1	TGCGCCAGCAGCTTGTATTCCCAGGGTCAGTACGAGCAGTACTTC	CASSLYSQGQYEQYF
-	-	TRBJ1-3	TRBV6-5	TGTGCCAGCAGTTGGGTCTTCGGCCTCTCTGGAAACACCATATATTTT	CASSWVFGLSGNTIYF
TRBD2	-	TRBJ2-1	TRBV5-1	TGCGCCAGCAGACCTCTAGCGGGTCTACCTAATGAGCAGTTCTTC	CASRPLAGLPNEQFF